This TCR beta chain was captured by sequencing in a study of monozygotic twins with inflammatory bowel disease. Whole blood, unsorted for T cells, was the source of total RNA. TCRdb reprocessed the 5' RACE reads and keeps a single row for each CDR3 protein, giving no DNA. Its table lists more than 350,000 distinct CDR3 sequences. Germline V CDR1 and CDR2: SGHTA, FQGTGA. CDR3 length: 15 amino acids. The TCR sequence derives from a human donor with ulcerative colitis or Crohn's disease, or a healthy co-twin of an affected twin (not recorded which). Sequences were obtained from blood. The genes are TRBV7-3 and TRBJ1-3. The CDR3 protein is CASSSSGQPGNTIYF.